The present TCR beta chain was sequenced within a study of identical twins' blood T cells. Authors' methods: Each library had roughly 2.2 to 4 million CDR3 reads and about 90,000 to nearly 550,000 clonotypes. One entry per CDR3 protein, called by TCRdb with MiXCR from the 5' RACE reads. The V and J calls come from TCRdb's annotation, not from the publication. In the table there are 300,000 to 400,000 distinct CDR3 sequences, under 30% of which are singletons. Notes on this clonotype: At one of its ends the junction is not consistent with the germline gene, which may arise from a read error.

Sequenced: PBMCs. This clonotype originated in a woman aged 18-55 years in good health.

The CDR3 loop is CASSEYTVQGYAF. DNA for the CDR3: TGTGCCAGCAGTGAATACACGGTTCAAGGCTACGCCTTC. This chain links TRBV25-1 with TRBJ1-2; D not resolved. CDR1 and CDR2 (germline): MGHDK, SYGVNS. CDR3 length equals 13 residues.